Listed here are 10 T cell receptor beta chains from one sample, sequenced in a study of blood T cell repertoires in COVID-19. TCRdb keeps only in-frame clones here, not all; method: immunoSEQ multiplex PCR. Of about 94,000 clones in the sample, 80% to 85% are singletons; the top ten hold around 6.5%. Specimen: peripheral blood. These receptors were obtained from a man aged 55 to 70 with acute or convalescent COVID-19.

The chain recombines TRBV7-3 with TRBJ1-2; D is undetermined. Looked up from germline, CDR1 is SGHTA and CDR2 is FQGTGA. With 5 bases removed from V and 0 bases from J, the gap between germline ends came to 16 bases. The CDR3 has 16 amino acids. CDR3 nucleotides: TGTGCCAGCAGCGATCCACCGGGTCTAACTAACTATGGCTACACCTTC. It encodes CASSDPPGLTNYGYTF.

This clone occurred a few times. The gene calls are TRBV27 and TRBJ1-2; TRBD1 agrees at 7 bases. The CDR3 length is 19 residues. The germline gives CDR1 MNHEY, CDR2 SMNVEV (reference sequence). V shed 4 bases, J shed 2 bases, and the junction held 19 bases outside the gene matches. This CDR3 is CASSSTRPSLDRLNYGYTF. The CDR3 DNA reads TGTGCCAGCAGTTCCACTCGTCCCTCCTTGGACAGGCTCAACTATGGCTACACCTTC.

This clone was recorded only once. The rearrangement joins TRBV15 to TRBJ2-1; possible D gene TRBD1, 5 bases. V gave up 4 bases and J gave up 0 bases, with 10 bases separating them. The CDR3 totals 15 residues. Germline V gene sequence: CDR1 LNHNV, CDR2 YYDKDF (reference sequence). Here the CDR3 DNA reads TGTGCCACCAGCAAATTGCAGGGCTCCTACAATGAGCAGTTCTTC. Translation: CATSKLQGSYNEQFF.

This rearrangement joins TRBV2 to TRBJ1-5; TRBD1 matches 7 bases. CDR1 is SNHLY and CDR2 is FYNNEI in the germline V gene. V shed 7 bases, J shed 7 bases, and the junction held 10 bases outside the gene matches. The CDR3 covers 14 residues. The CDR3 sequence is CASNQQGPRQPQHF. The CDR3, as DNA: TGTGCCAGCAACCAACAGGGGCCGCGGCAGCCCCAGCATTTT. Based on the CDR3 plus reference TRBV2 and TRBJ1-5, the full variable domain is EPEVTQTPSHQVTQMGQEVILRCVPISNHLYFYWYRQILGQKVEFLVSFYNNEISEKSEIFDDQFSVERPDGSNFTLKIRSTKLEDSAMYFCASNQQGPRQPQHFGDGTRLSIL.

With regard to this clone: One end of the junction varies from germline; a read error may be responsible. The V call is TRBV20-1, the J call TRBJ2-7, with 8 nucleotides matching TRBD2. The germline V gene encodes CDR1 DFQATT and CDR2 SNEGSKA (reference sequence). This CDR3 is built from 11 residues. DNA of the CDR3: TGCAGTGCTAGAGAAGGGACTAGTACCAACTTC. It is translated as CSAREGTSTNF.

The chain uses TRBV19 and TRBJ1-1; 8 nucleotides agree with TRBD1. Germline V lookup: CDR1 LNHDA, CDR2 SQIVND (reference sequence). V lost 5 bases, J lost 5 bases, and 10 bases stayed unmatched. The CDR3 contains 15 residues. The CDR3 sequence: CASSVKQGGETEAFF. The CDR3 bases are TGTGCCAGTAGTGTAAAACAGGGGGGGGAAACTGAAGCTTTCTTT. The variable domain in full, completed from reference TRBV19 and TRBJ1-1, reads DGGITQSPKYLFRKEGQNVTLSCEQNLNHDAMYWYRQDPGQGLRLIYYSQIVNDFQKGDIAEGYSVSREKKESFPLTVTSAQKNPTAFYLCASSVKQGGETEAFFGQGTRLTVV.

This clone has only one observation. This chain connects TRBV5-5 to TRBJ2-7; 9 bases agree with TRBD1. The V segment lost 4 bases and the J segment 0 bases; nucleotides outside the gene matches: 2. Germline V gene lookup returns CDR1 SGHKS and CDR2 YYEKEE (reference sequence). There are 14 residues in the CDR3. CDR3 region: CASSRGQGSYEQYF. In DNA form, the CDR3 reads TGTGCCAGCAGCCGGGGACAGGGCTCCTACGAGCAGTACTTC.

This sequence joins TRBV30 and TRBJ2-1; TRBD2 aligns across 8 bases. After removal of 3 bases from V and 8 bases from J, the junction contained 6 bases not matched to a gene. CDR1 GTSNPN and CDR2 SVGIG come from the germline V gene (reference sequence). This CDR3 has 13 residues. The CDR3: CAWRPGGPYEQFF. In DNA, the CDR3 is TGTGCCTGGAGGCCGGGGGGGCCCTATGAGCAGTTCTTC.

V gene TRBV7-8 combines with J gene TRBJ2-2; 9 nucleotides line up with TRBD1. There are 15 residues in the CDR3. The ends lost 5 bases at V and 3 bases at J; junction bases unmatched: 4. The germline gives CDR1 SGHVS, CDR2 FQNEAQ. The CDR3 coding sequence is TGTGCCAGCAGCCCTAGGACAGGGGACACCGGGGAGCTGTTTTTT. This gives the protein CASSPRTGDTGELFF.

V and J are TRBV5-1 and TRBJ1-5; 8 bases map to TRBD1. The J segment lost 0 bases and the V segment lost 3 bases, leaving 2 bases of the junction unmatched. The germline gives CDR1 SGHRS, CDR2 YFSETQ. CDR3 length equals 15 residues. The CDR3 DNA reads TGCGCCAGCAGCTCGACAGGGGCTAGCAATCAGCCCCAGCATTTT. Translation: CASSSTGASNQPQHF.